The 7 T cell receptor beta chains below were found in one sample sequenced in a study of neurological immune-mediated disorders. This sample's time point: longitudinal time-point 3. TCRdb redid the calling of the 5' RACE reads with MiXCR, one entry per CDR3 protein. The sample holds roughly 100,000 distinct CDR3 sequences; 10% to 13% are singletons and the top ten take under 4%. The sequenced sample consisted of PBMCs. These TCRs come from a female donor with HTLV-1-associated myelopathy (HAM/TSP).

Notes on this clonotype: A much larger clone lies one base from this, so it may be a read error. This sequence joins TRBV7-9 and TRBJ1-3; D is uncertain. The CDR3 extends over 15 amino acids. Trimming cost V 5 bases and J 3 bases, with 14 bases left between them. CDR1 is SEHNR and CDR2 is FQNEAQ in the germline V gene (reference sequence). CDR3 amino acids: CASSPGLGDGNTIYF. The CDR3 DNA reads TGTGCCAGCAGCCCTGGACTGGGTGATGGAAACACCATATATTTT.

This clonotype has at least ten counts. The V and J genes are TRBV5-6 and TRBJ1-2, with D unclear. Per the germline V gene, CDR1 is SGHDT and CDR2 is YYEEEE. V was trimmed by 3 bases and J by 3 bases, leaving 15 bases between them. The CDR3 is 15 residues long. The CDR3 loop is CASSYGRLVDYGYTF. The CDR3 DNA follows: TGTGCCAGCAGCTACGGACGGCTGGTGGACTATGGCTACACCTTC.

This clonotype was recorded a few times. The chain couples TRBV6-1 to TRBJ1-5; a possible D gene is TRBD1 (5 bases). Trimming cost V 4 bases and J 6 bases, with 13 bases left between them. CDR1 and CDR2 (germline): MNHNS, SASEGT. This CDR3 comprises 14 residues. This chain's CDR3 is CASSASQGGQPQHF. The CDR3 DNA reads TGTGCCAGCAGTGCGTCGCAGGGAGGTCAGCCCCAGCATTTT.

For this clonotype: A single base separates this from a much larger clone, so it may be a read error. V and J are TRBV20-1 and TRBJ2-1; no definite D call. Germline V gene sequence: CDR1 DFQATT, CDR2 SNEGSKA (reference sequence). CDR3 length equals 13 residues. V lost 5 bases and J 6 bases, leaving 14 bases between the germline ends. This CDR3 reads CSAGLGATNEQFF. DNA for the CDR3: TGCAGTGCTGGTCTGGGCGCAACCAATGAGCAGTTCTTC.

The chain combines TRBV7-9 with TRBJ2-2, with 9 bases matching TRBD1. Germline assignment: CDR1 SEHNR and CDR2 FQNEAQ (reference sequence). The CDR3 sequence is 15 residues long. The V and J ends lost 5 bases and 5 bases, in that order; junction bases with no gene match: 6. The CDR3: CASSHRDRETGELFF. The DNA for the CDR3 is TGTGCCAGCAGCCACCGGGACAGGGAAACCGGGGAGCTGTTTTTT.

At least ten counts were recorded for this clonotype. CDR3 sequence: CASSLRAYEQYF. CDR3 coding DNA: TGTGCCAGCAGCTTAAGGGCCTACGAGCAGTACTTC. The gene calls are TRBV7-2 and TRBJ2-7; D unclear. V lost 2 bases and J 2 bases, leaving 4 bases between the germline ends. Germline V gives CDR1 SGHTA, CDR2 FQGNSA. The CDR3 runs to 12 residues.

The chain uses TRBV20-1 and TRBJ2-7; D unclear. Deletions cut 0 bases from V and 2 bases from J, with 11 bases between. CDR3 length: 14 amino acids. CDR1 DFQATT and CDR2 SNEGSKA come from the germline V gene (reference sequence). The CDR3 DNA sequence: TGCAGTGCTAGAGATTTAGGGAAAACCTACGAGCAGTACTTC. It yields the protein CSARDLGKTYEQYF.